In this sample, the clone carrying this TCR beta chain turned up a few times. J lost 6 bases, V lost 4 bases, and 18 bases had no gene match. From germline, CDR1 is LNHDA and CDR2 SQIVND (reference sequence). The CDR3 runs to 18 residues. It was with 60 Vbeta and 13 Jbeta primers that the PCR ran. Produced via immunoSEQ multiplex PCR; TCRdb's table is partial and in-frame only. Here the sample spans some 200,000 clones, approximately 59% being singletons. This sample is part of a study of cytomegalovirus exposure and HLA in healthy donors. The receptor's source is a man in his forties in good health and CMV-seronegative. The chain recombines TRBV19 with TRBJ2-7, with TRBD1 matching over 10 bases. The sequenced sample was PBMCs. The CDR3 is CASSRKSIRDRGSGEQYF. CDR3 nucleotides: TGTGCCAGTAGTAGAAAATCCATCCGGGACAGGGGTTCTGGCGAGCAGTACTTC.